The 26 T cell receptor beta chains below were found in one sample sequenced in a study of blood T cell repertoires in COVID-19. Data came from immunoSEQ multiplex PCR; TCRdb stores just in-frame clones and leaves some out. The sample comprises 180,000 or so clones, over 75% of which are singletons, and approximately 10% rests with the top ten. Sequencing used PBMCs or T cells enriched from blood (not recorded which). The source of these receptors is a man aged 50 to 60 who had recovered from COVID-19.

The rearrangement links TRBV10-3 to TRBJ2-7; maybe TRBD2 (6 bases). From germline, CDR1 is ENHRY and CDR2 SYGVKD. Between the trimmed V and J ends, which lost 6 bases and 2 bases, there was a span of 17 bases. The CDR3 consists of 15 residues. CDR3 amino acids: CAIRDVVGGAYEQYF. CDR3 bases: TGTGCCATCAGGGATGTGGTGGGGGGAGCCTACGAGCAGTACTTC.

The chain carries TRBV5-6 and TRBJ1-2; a weak D match, TRBD1 (5 bases). This CDR3 spans 13 amino acids. Germline loops: CDR1 SGHDT, CDR2 YYEEEE. V shed 5 bases and J shed 6 bases, with 14 bases lying between them. CDR3 sequence reads: CASSDPGRNGYTF. CDR3 nucleotide sequence: TGTGCCAGCAGTGATCCAGGGAGGAATGGCTACACCTTC.

The rearrangement links TRBV3-1 (or the pseudogene TRBV3-2) to TRBJ1-2; D may be TRBD1 (5 bases). The V gene lost 3 bases and the J gene lost 2 bases, with 16 bases spanning the gap. Germline-derived CDR1 and CDR2 are LGHDT and YNNKEL (reference sequence). The CDR3 covers 16 residues. CDR3 nucleotide sequence: TGTGCCAGCAGCCACTACGGAGGGGACTTCAACTATGGCTACACCTTC. This encodes CASSHYGGDFNYGYTF.

This clone was picked up one time. The chain recombines TRBV14 with TRBJ1-4, with 10 positions matching TRBD1. Germline assignment: CDR1 SGHDN and CDR2 FVKESK. The CDR3 spans 17 residues. The J segment lost 8 bases and the V segment lost 3 bases, leaving 12 bases of the junction unmatched. The DNA for the CDR3 is TGTGCCAGCAGCCAGGGACAGGGGCGCGGAGTGAGCGAAAAACTGTTTTTT. This encodes CASSQGQGRGVSEKLFF.

The chain couples TRBV5-6 to TRBJ2-5; 12 positions agree with TRBD2. Germline assignment: CDR1 SGHDT and CDR2 YYEEEE. The CDR3 length is 17 residues. The ends lost 7 bases at V and 5 bases at J; junction bases unmatched: 15. The CDR3 region is CASARWGLAGLRETQYF. The CDR3 DNA follows: TGTGCCAGCGCAAGGTGGGGACTAGCGGGCCTGCGGGAGACCCAGTACTTC.

The rearrangement uses TRBV5-1 and TRBJ2-7; 11 nucleotides line up with TRBD1. V lost 1 base to trimming and J lost 1 base; unmatched junction nucleotides: 4. Per germline, CDR1 SGHRS and CDR2 YFSETQ. CDR3 length: 16 amino acids. The CDR3 DNA reads as TGCGCCAGCAGCTTGCGTTGGGACAGGGGGTCCTACGAGCAGTACTTC. Protein: CASSLRWDRGSYEQYF.

This rearrangement joins TRBV20-1 to TRBJ2-5; 9 bases align to TRBD1. Germline V gives CDR1 DFQATT, CDR2 SNEGSKA (reference sequence). The CDR3 sequence is 11 residues long. The V and J ends lost 8 bases and 3 bases, in that order; junction bases with no gene match: 1. The CDR3 is CSTGGKETQYF. The DNA for the CDR3 is TGCAGTACAGGGGGCAAAGAGACCCAGTACTTC.

The chain combines TRBV3-1 (or the pseudogene TRBV3-2) with TRBJ1-2, with unresolved D. The germline V and J ends were trimmed by 1 base and 3 bases, with 15 bases remaining between them. In germline, CDR1 is LGHDT, CDR2 YNNKEL (reference sequence). This CDR3 region has 16 residues. CDR3 loop: CASSQASVVPYYGYTF. DNA of the CDR3: TGTGCCAGCAGCCAAGCCAGCGTGGTGCCCTACTATGGCTACACCTTC.

J is TRBJ2-5 and V is TRBV3-1 (or the pseudogene TRBV3-2), with D possibly matching TRBD1 (5 bases). CDR1 and CDR2 (germline): LGHDT, YNNKEL (reference sequence). The germline V and J ends were trimmed by 0 bases and 4 bases, with 12 bases remaining between them. The CDR3 spans 15 residues. CDR3 DNA: TGTGCCAGCAGCCAAGAGGTGTCAGGGTTAGAGACCCAGTACTTC. Residues: CASSQEVSGLETQYF.

This chain links TRBV5-1 with TRBJ1-5; TRBD1 is a possible D gene (5 bases). V lost 0 bases, J lost 7 bases, and 14 bases lay in between. CDR3 length: 15 residues. Looked up from germline, CDR1 is SGHRS and CDR2 is YFSETQ. This CDR3 is CASSLAGRVSQPQHF. The CDR3 nucleotides read TGCGCCAGCAGCTTGGCCGGCAGGGTAAGCCAGCCCCAGCATTTT.

This sequence joins TRBV28 and TRBJ2-1; TRBD2 matches at 8 bases. This CDR3 spans 14 amino acids. Germline lookup yields CDR1 MDHEN and CDR2 SYDVKM. V was clipped by 8 bases and J by 2 bases; unmatched bases: 5. Here the CDR3 reads CASENGRAYNEQFF. CDR3 DNA: TGTGCCAGCGAGAACGGGAGGGCCTACAATGAGCAGTTCTTC.

The rearrangement uses TRBV5-1 and TRBJ2-5; 13 nucleotides match TRBD2. Germline V gene sequence: CDR1 SGHRS, CDR2 YFSETQ. The CDR3 extends over 16 amino acids. The trim removed 4 bases at V and 5 bases at J, leaving 8 bases unmatched. The CDR3 loop is CASSPGTSGVRETQYF. The CDR3 DNA sequence: TGCGCCAGCAGCCCGGGGACTAGCGGGGTGCGGGAGACCCAGTACTTC.

The V and J genes are TRBV6-1 and TRBJ1-5; no clear D gene. The germline CDR1 and CDR2 sequences are MNHNS and SASEGT. CDR3 length: 16 residues. Trimming left V 0 bases short and J 0 bases short, with 9 bases between. CDR3 sequence reads: CASSEAITDSNQPQHF. Here the CDR3 DNA reads TGTGCCAGCAGTGAAGCTATAACAGATAGCAATCAGCCCCAGCATTTT.

This clone was seen a few times. V usage is TRBV24-1 and J usage is TRBJ2-7, with 9 bases aligning to TRBD1. This CDR3 is built from 14 residues. Germline-derived CDR1 and CDR2 are KGHDR and SFDVKD. V was pared by 8 bases and J by 2 bases, with 6 bases of the junction left unmatched. In nucleotides, the CDR3 is TGTGCCACCATCCAACAGGGGGCAACCTACGAGCAGTACTTC. Protein sequence: CATIQQGATYEQYF.

The chain uses TRBV19 and TRBJ1-5; tentatively, D is TRBD1 (5 bases). CDR3 length: 14 amino acids. Germline V lookup: CDR1 LNHDA, CDR2 SQIVND (reference sequence). V shed 5 bases and J shed 0 bases, with 8 bases lying between them. The CDR3 region is CASSWGSSNQPQHF. DNA of the CDR3: TGTGCCAGTAGTTGGGGCAGTAGCAATCAGCCCCAGCATTTT.

This clone has only a few counts. Distinct nucleotide sequences in the sample also encode this CDR3. The chain links TRBV6-5 to TRBJ1-2, with 9 bases that match TRBD1. V was pared by 6 bases and J by 8 bases, with 1 base of the junction left unmatched. The CDR3 runs to 11 residues. Germline assignment: CDR1 MNHEY and CDR2 SVGAGI. Here the CDR3 DNA reads TGTGCCAGCAGGGACAGGGGAGGCTACACCTTC. This encodes CASRDRGGYTF.

This clone was seen a handful of times. This chain links TRBV7-8 with TRBJ1-5, with D perhaps TRBD1 (6 bases). The length of the CDR3 is 15 residues. Germline CDR1 and CDR2: SGHVS and FQNEAQ. Trimming left V 4 bases short and J 3 bases short, with 13 bases between. The CDR3 nucleotides are TGTGCCAGCAGCTCGCAGGGGACGCTCAATCAGCCCCAGCATTTT. As protein: CASSSQGTLNQPQHF.

J is TRBJ2-1 and V is TRBV28; TRBD2 matches 9 bases. Germline CDR1 MDHEN, CDR2 SYDVKM. After removal of 8 bases from V and 7 bases from J, the junction contained 12 bases not matched to a gene. The CDR3 is made up of 15 amino acids. The CDR3 coding sequence is TGTGCCAGCCGGGGGGCGGGAGGGCTAGGGAATGAGCAGTTCTTC. It is translated as CASRGAGGLGNEQFF.

The chain is built from TRBV24-1 and TRBJ2-1; TRBD2 aligns across 11 bases. V lost 6 bases to trimming and J lost 0 bases; unmatched junction nucleotides: 12. The CDR3 length is 19 residues. Per germline, CDR1 KGHDR and CDR2 SFDVKD. Written as DNA, the CDR3 is TGTGCCACCAGTTTTCCCGGGACAGGGACTAGCGGCTCCTACAATGAGCAGTTCTTC. As protein: CATSFPGTGTSGSYNEQFF.

J is TRBJ2-7 and V is TRBV6-5; 12 bases are a match to TRBD2. V lost 6 bases to trimming and J lost 4 bases; unmatched junction nucleotides: 7. In germline, CDR1 is MNHEY, CDR2 SVGAGI. The length of the CDR3 is 15 residues. The CDR3 bases are TGTGCCAGCAGCGGCGGGACTAGCGGGTCGTACGAGCAGTACTTC. As protein: CASSGGTSGSYEQYF.

This sequence joins TRBV9 and TRBJ2-1; D is uncertain. CDR1 is SGDLS, CDR2 YYNGEE, per germline. V lost 0 bases to trimming and J lost 6 bases, with 7 bases between them. The CDR3 is 13 amino acids. This chain's CDR3 is CASSVGTSNEQFF. In DNA, the CDR3 is TGTGCCAGCAGCGTAGGTACTTCCAATGAGCAGTTCTTC.

The V call is TRBV19, the J call TRBJ1-5; weak D call: TRBD1 (5 bases). Germline V gene data show CDR1 as LNHDA and CDR2 as SQIVND (reference sequence). Trimming took 4 bases from V and 6 from J, leaving 13 bases between them. This CDR3 is 14 amino acids long. CDR3 sequence (DNA): TGTGCCAGTAGTAAATCGGGGGGATTTCAGCCCCAGCATTTT. Translation: CASSKSGGFQPQHF.

The table lists this clone with a few counts. This chain joins TRBV6-1 and TRBJ2-1; D possibly corresponds to TRBD2 (6 bases). There are 19 residues in the CDR3. V was clipped by 4 bases and J by 3 bases, with 25 bases between them. Germline V gives CDR1 MNHNS, CDR2 SASEGT. Here the CDR3 DNA reads TGTGCCAGCAGTGGACCACTTTTAATAGCGGAAGCTTACTACAATGAGCAGTTCTTC. It translates to CASSGPLLIAEAYYNEQFF.

The chain couples TRBV3-1 (or the pseudogene TRBV3-2) to TRBJ1-6, with 7 bases fitting TRBD1. CDR1 is LGHDT, CDR2 YNNKEL, per germline (reference sequence). This CDR3 spans 18 amino acids. J was trimmed by 0 bases and V by 0 bases; bases with no gene match: 5. In DNA form, the CDR3 reads TGTGCCAGCAGCCAAGATTCGGGACAGAGCTCCTATAATTCACCCCTCCACTTT. Its translation is CASSQDSGQSSYNSPLHF.

The chain joins TRBV28 to TRBJ1-4; 7 bases align to TRBD1. The CDR3 sequence is 15 residues long. Germline trimming cut 6 bases from V and 3 bases from J; bases unmatched to any gene: 7. CDR1 MDHEN and CDR2 SYDVKM come from the germline V gene. CDR3 in amino acids: CASSDPGGANEKLFF. Written as DNA, the CDR3 is TGTGCCAGCAGCGACCCAGGGGGAGCTAATGAAAAACTGTTTTTT.

The chain combines TRBV9 with TRBJ1-1; no firm D call. CDR1 and CDR2 from the germline V gene are SGDLS and YYNGEE. Trimming left V 0 bases short and J 1 base short, with 7 bases between. The CDR3 is made up of 14 amino acids. CDR3 residues: CASSVAGRNTEAFF. Here the CDR3 DNA reads TGTGCCAGCAGCGTAGCAGGCAGGAACACTGAAGCTTTCTTT. The entire variable domain, with the rest obtained from reference TRBV9 and TRBJ1-1, is as follows: DSGVTQTPKHLITATGQRVTLRCSPRSGDLSVYWYQQSLDQGLQFLIQYYNGEERAKGNILERFSAQQFPDLHSELNLSSLELGDSALYFCASSVAGRNTEAFFGQGTRLTVV.